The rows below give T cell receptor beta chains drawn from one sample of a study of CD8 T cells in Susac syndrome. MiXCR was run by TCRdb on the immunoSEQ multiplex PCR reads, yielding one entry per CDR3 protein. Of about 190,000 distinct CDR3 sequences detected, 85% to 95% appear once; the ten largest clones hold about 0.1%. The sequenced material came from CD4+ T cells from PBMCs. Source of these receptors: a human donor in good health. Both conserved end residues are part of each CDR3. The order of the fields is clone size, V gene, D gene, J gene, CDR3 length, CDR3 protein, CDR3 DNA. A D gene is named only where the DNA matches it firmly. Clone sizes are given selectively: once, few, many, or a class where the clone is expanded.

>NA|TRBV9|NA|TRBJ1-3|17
CASSAQPGGATGNTIYF
TGTGCCAGCAGCGCACAGCCTGGGGGGGCGACTGGAAACACCATATATTTT
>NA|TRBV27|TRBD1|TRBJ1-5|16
CASSPRTGTGFQPQHF
TGTGCCAGCAGTCCTAGGACCGGGACAGGTTTTCAGCCCCAGCATTTT
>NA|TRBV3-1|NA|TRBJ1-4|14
CASRARATNEKLFF
TGTGCCAGCAGGGCCAGGGCAACTAATGAAAAACTGTTTTTT
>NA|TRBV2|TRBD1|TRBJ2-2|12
CASTRQGGELFF
TGTGCCAGCACCCGACAGGGCGGGGAGCTGTTTTTT
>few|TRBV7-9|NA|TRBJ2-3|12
CASSLGRDTQYF
TGTGCCAGCAGCTTGGGCAGAGATACGCAGTATTTT
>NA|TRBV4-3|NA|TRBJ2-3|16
CASSPTQGGGRDTQYF
TGCGCCAGCAGCCCCACCCAGGGAGGGGGGAGGGATACGCAGTATTTT
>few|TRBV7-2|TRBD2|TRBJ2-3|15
CASSLGGGAYDTQYF
TGTGCCAGCAGCTTAGGCGGGGGGGCCTACGATACGCAGTATTTT
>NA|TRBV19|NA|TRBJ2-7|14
CASSITVRTYEQYF
TGTGCCAGTAGTATTACGGTCCGAACCTACGAGCAGTACTTC
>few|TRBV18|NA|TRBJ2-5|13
CASSPTRQETQYF
TGTGCCAGCTCACCTACCAGACAAGAGACCCAGTACTTC
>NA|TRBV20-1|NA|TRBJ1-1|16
CSARDSEGIKNTEAFF
TGCAGTGCTAGAGATTCCGAAGGGATTAAGAACACTGAAGCTTTCTTT
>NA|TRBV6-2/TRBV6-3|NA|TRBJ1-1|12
CASSFTGSRAFF
TGTGCCAGCAGTTTTACAGGAAGTCGGGCTTTCTTT
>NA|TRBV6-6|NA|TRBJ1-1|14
CASTPGVLDTEAFF
TGTGCCAGCACCCCCGGGGTACTGGACACTGAAGCTTTCTTT
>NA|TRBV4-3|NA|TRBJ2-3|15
CASSQDRQRTDTQYF
TGCGCCAGCAGCCAAGACAGACAGCGTACAGATACGCAGTATTTT
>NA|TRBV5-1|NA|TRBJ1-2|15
CASSSGGLGARGYTF
TGCGCCAGCAGCTCGGGGGGTCTCGGGGCCCGTGGCTACACCTTC
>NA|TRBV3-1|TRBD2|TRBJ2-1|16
CASSPTLAGGRNEQFF
TGTGCCAGCAGCCCCACACTAGCGGGGGGGCGCAATGAGCAGTTCTTC
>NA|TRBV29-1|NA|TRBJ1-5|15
CSVSGSSGSNQPQHF
TGCAGCGTGTCCGGGTCAAGCGGGAGCAATCAGCCCCAGCATTTT
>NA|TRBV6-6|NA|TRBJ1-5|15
CASSYLSGGNQPQHF
TGTGCCAGCAGTTACCTGTCAGGGGGCAATCAGCCCCAGCATTTT
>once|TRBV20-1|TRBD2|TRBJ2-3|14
CSAIGASGSDTQYF
TGCAGTGCTATCGGGGCTAGCGGGTCAGATACGCAGTATTTT
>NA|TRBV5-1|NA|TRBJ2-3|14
CASSLGPPPDTQYF
TGCGCCAGCAGCTTGGGTCCTCCACCGGATACGCAGTATTTT
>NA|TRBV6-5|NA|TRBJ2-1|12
CASSYLGVEQFF
TGTGCCAGCAGTTACCTAGGGGTTGAGCAGTTCTTC
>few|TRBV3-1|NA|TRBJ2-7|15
CASSQGTGPRGEQYF
TGTGCCAGCAGCCAGGGGACGGGACCGCGGGGAGAGCAGTACTTC
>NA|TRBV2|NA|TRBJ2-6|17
CASVGRRILAGANVLTF
TGTGCCAGCGTAGGCAGGCGAATTTTAGCTGGGGCCAACGTCCTGACTTTC
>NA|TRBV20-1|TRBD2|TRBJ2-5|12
CSAGLVKETQYF
TGCAGTGCTGGACTAGTAAAAGAGACCCAGTACTTC
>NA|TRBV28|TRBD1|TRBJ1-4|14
CASSPTGGSEKLFF
TGTGCCAGCAGTCCTACAGGGGGGAGTGAAAAACTGTTTTTT
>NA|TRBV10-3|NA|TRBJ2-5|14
CAIRATGLPETQYF
TGTGCCATCAGGGCGACTGGACTCCCGGAGACCCAGTACTTC
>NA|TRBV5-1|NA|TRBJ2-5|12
CASRGGPETQYF
TGCGCCAGCAGGGGGGGTCCCGAGACCCAGTACTTC
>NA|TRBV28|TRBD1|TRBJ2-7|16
CASSFGEGTVYYEQYF
TGTGCCAGCAGTTTTGGGGAAGGGACAGTCTATTACGAGCAGTACTTC
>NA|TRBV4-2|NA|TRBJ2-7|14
CASSATGSSYEQYF
TGTGCCAGCAGCGCCACAGGGAGCTCCTACGAGCAGTACTTC
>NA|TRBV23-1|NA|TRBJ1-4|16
CASSHGPRRINEKLFF
TGCGCCAGCAGTCATGGCCCCCGGAGGATTAATGAAAAACTGTTTTTT
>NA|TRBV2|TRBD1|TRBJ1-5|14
CASSWDRENQPQHF
TGTGCCAGCAGTTGGGACAGGGAGAATCAGCCCCAGCATTTT
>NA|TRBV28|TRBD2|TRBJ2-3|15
CASSSTGGGTDTQYF
TGTGCCAGCAGTTCCACCGGGGGGGGAACAGATACGCAGTATTTT
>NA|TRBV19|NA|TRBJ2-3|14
CASRWRVETDTQYF
TGTGCCAGTAGATGGAGGGTGGAGACAGATACGCAGTATTTT
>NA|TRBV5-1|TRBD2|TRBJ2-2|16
CASSAAGLAHTGELFF
TGCGCCAGCAGCGCGGCGGGACTAGCCCACACCGGGGAGCTGTTTTTT
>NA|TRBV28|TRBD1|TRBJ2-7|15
CASSPFGTGGYEQYF
TGTGCCAGCAGTCCCTTTGGGACAGGGGGCTACGAGCAGTACTTC
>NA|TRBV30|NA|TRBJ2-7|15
CAWSVTRGAAYEQYF
TGTGCCTGGAGTGTAACACGGGGAGCGGCCTACGAGCAGTACTTC
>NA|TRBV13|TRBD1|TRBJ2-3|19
CASSIQGAQLLPGTDTQYF
TGTGCCAGCAGCATCCAGGGGGCTCAGCTCCTCCCAGGGACAGATACGCAGTATTTT
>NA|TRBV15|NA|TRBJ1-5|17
CATSRELAGLGNQPQHF
TGTGCCACCAGCAGAGAATTGGCCGGCTTGGGCAATCAGCCCCAGCATTTT
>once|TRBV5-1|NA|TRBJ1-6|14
CASSLAGVRSPLHF
TGCGCCAGCAGCTTGGCAGGGGTGAGGTCACCCCTCCACTTT
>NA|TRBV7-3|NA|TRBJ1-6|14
CASSLTSDNSPLHF
TGTGCCAGCAGCTTAACTTCTGATAATTCACCCCTCCACTTT
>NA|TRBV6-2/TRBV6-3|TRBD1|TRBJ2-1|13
CASSRDRVGEQFF
TGTGCCTCGTCTAGGGACAGGGTTGGTGAGCAGTTCTTC
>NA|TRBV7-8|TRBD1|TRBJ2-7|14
CASSLGDRLYEQYF
TGTGCCAGCAGCTTGGGGGACAGGCTCTACGAGCAGTACTTC
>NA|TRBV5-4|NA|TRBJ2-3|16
CASSLINVRGTDTQYF
TGTGCCAGCAGCCTCATCAACGTTCGGGGCACAGATACGCAGTATTTT
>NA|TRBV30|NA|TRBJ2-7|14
CAWSQPGNTREQYF
TGTGCCTGGAGTCAGCCAGGGAATACGAGGGAGCAGTACTTC
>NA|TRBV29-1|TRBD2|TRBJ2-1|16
CSVAVLAGQSYNEQFF
TGCAGCGTTGCGGTACTAGCGGGGCAGTCCTACAATGAGCAGTTCTTC
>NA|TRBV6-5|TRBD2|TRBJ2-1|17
CASSFLPLAGGRNEQFF
TGTGCCAGCAGTTTCCTTCCCCTAGCGGGGGGCCGTAATGAGCAGTTCTTC
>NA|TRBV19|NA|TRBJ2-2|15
CASSIGNQGSGELFF
TGTGCCAGTAGTATAGGTAACCAGGGATCCGGGGAGCTGTTTTTT
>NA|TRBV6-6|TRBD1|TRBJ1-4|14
CASSYGTVNEKLFF
TGTGCCAGCAGTTACGGGACAGTTAATGAAAAACTGTTTTTT
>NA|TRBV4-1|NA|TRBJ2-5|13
CASSPGTQETQYF
TGCGCCAGCAGCCCGGGAACCCAAGAGACCCAGTACTTC
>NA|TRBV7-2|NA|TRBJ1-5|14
CASSLKAFDQPQHF
TGTGCCAGCAGCTTAAAGGCTTTTGATCAGCCCCAGCATTTT
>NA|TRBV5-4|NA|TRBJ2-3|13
CASSLAVGDTQYF
TGTGCCAGCAGCTTGGCTGTGGGAGATACGCAGTATTTT
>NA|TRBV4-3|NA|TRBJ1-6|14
CASSQDRWGEGVHF
TGCGCCAGCAGCCAGGACCGCTGGGGGGAGGGCGTCCACTTT
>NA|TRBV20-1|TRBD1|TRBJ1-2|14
CSAPTGGGYYGYTF
TGCAGTGCTCCGACAGGGGGCGGATACTATGGCTACACCTTC
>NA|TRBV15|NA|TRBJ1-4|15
CATSRLRQYNEKLFF
TGTGCCACCAGCAGACTGAGACAGTATAATGAAAAACTGTTTTTT
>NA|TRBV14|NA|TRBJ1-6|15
CASSQVGGYNSPLHF
TGTGCCAGCAGCCAAGTTGGTGGCTATAATTCACCCCTCCACTTT
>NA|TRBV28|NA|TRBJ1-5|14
CASILDGLGQPQHF
TGTGCCAGCATCTTAGACGGATTGGGGCAGCCCCAGCATTTT
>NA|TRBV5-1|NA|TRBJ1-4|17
CASSSAGVGTSAEKLFF
TGCGCCAGCAGCTCCGCGGGAGTTGGGACTTCAGCTGAAAAACTGTTTTTT
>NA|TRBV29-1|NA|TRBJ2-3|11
CSHLSTDTQYF
TGCAGCCACCTTTCCACAGATACGCAGTATTTT